This TCR beta chain was found in a study of T-cell reconstitution after alpha-beta-depleted transplantation in children (dated by TCRdb to about 2016). For the study in its entirety: Using TCR repertoire profiling, the study followed T-cell immune reconstitution in a quantitative way in children after TCRalphabeta/CD19-depleted allogeneic hematopoietic cell transplantation.

The treatment or condition label of this sample denotes: allogeneic hematopoietic cell transplantation with graft depleted of TCRalphabeta T cells and CD19 B cells. The children who served as transplant recipients had been given grafts of TCRalphabeta/CD19-depleted allogeneic hematopoietic cells. Study-wide conclusions, independent of this receptor: In some patients, high TCRbeta diversity at day 60 was attributed to recipient T cells and intrathymic progenitors that had survived conditioning. Over subsequent months, a decline in hyperexpanded clone frequencies was noted, and after one year, T-cell counts and TCRbeta diversity were mostly ascribed to newly produced T cells. The apparently early recovery of alphabetaT-cell counts about two months after transplant reportedly depended on only several hundred rapidly expanded clones that came from non-depleted graft cells.

The protocol used for the library was PCR. Sequencing was carried out with an Illumina HiSeq 2500. TCR library preparation used molecular barcoding, with unique molecular identifiers applied to normalize quantification of the TCRbeta repertoire. TCRdb itself trimmed the public reads at Q25 with fastp, ran MiXCR and retained productive beta chains. Each entry is one CDR3 protein sequence, shown with its most common DNA and genes. The sample includes about 220,000 distinct CDR3 sequences, with more than 15% observed a single time. Around 45% of the sample goes to the ten largest clones. The sample holds one count of this clonotype. The antigen this receptor binds is unknown. Per-base qualities were not stored, and no clone one base away is much larger. Evidence from one read is weak. CDR1 and CDR2 (SGHAT, FQDESV) derive from the germline V gene (reference sequence). V lost 5 bases and J lost 1 base, and the count of bases not matched to a germline gene is 18. Measured from the cysteine to the phenylalanine, the CDR3 is 20 residues long. The only DNA kept is the CDR3, 60 bases in frame from the first base.

The receptor's source is a male patient aged 2-15 years who had a stem cell transplant for acute lymphoblastic leukemia, so the T cells may come from the graft donor. Sequences were derived from PBMCs, mostly from graft donor cells, sampled 360 days after TCRalphabeta/CD19-depleted stem cell transplant. The chain is assembled from TRBV11-1 and TRBJ2-1, with TRBD2 identical over 9 junction bases. In nucleotides, the sequence is TGTGCCAGCAGCGACAATCAGCGGGGGGCCCTGAGTAGATCCTACAATGAGCAGTTCTTC. This sequence encodes CASSDNQRGALSRSYNEQFF.